Listed below are T cell receptor beta chains from one sample, sequenced in a study of blood T cell repertoires in COVID-19. Generated by immunoSEQ multiplex PCR, the TCRdb table keeps only in-frame clones and is missing some. The table records roughly 250,000 clones, 84% of them present only once. The sample comprised peripheral blood. The receptor source for this set is a person aged 70 to 85 with COVID-19, enrolled during active disease. Both conserved end residues are part of each CDR3. A D gene is named only where the DNA matches it firmly. Clone size is not always given. Where it is, it says once, few, many or a class for expanded clones.

D: -
V: TRBV12-3/TRBV12-4
size: -
J: TRBJ2-3
CDR3: CASAGTHTDTQYF
DNA: TGTGCCAGCGCGGGAACCCACACAGATACGCAGTATTTT

D: -
V: TRBV7-9
size: -
J: TRBJ1-1
CDR3: CASSLQGDTEAFF
DNA: TGTGCCAGCAGCCTACAAGGGGACACTGAAGCTTTCTTT

D: TRBD1
V: TRBV7-2
size: -
J: TRBJ2-3
CDR3: CASSQDRGGTDTQYF
DNA: TGTGCCAGCAGCCAGGACAGGGGAGGCACAGATACGCAGTATTTT

D: TRBD1
V: TRBV24-1
size: -
J: TRBJ1-2
CDR3: CATSDFTTTGDNGYTF
DNA: TGTGCCACCAGTGATTTCACCACGACAGGGGATAATGGCTACACCTTC

D: TRBD2
V: TRBV3-1/TRBV3-2
size: -
J: TRBJ2-1
CDR3: CASSQDVSGGSNEQFF
DNA: TGTGCCAGCAGCCAAGATGTAAGCGGGGGGAGCAATGAGCAGTTCTTC

D: -
V: TRBV7-2
size: -
J: TRBJ1-4
CDR3: CASSLVVRQEKLFF
DNA: TGTGCCAGCAGCTTAGTGGTCCGCCAGGAAAAACTGTTTTTT

D: -
V: TRBV7-2
size: once
J: TRBJ2-7
CDR3: CASSRLGQYYEQYF
DNA: TGTGCCAGCAGCCGTTTAGGACAGTATTACGAGCAGTACTTC

D: -
V: TRBV6-1
size: -
J: TRBJ1-1
CDR3: CASSEGDRAFF
DNA: TGTGCCAGCAGTGAAGGTGACAGGGCTTTCTTT

D: -
V: TRBV28
size: -
J: TRBJ1-5
CDR3: CASNTPTGYNQPQHF
DNA: TGTGCCAGCAATACGCCGACAGGATACAATCAGCCCCAGCATTTT

D: -
V: TRBV6-5
size: -
J: TRBJ1-4
CDR3: CASSYSILEKLFF
DNA: TGTGCCAGCAGTTACTCGATACTCGAAAAACTGTTTTTT

D: -
V: TRBV7-2
size: -
J: TRBJ1-5
CDR3: CASSADRNQPQHF
DNA: TGTGCCAGCAGCGCCGACAGGAATCAGCCCCAGCATTTT

D: -
V: TRBV5-4
size: -
J: TRBJ2-2
CDR3: CASSFLRGNTGELFF
DNA: TGTGCCAGCAGCTTTTTGCGGGGGAACACCGGGGAGCTGTTTTTT

D: -
V: TRBV9
size: -
J: TRBJ2-1
CDR3: CASSVVVGSSYNEQFF
DNA: TGTGCCAGCAGCGTAGTGGTGGGGAGCTCCTACAATGAGCAGTTCTTC

D: -
V: TRBV2
size: -
J: TRBJ1-5
CDR3: CASSEEYQPQHF
DNA: TGTGCCAGCAGTGAGGAGTATCAGCCCCAGCATTTT

D: TRBD2
V: TRBV25-1
size: -
J: TRBJ2-2
CDR3: CASQPQLRSGRPGELFF
DNA: TGTGCCAGCCAACCTCAACTGAGGAGCGGGAGACCCGGGGAGCTGTTTTTT

D: -
V: TRBV2
size: -
J: TRBJ1-5
CDR3: CASSGQQPPTANQPQHF
DNA: TGTGCCAGCAGTGGGCAGCAACCTCCAACAGCCAATCAGCCCCAGCATTTT

D: -
V: TRBV6-2/TRBV6-3
size: many
J: TRBJ2-1
CDR3: CASSEGEYNEQFF
DNA: TGTGCCAGCAGCGAGGGAGAGTACAATGAGCAGTTCTTC

D: -
V: TRBV7-9
size: -
J: TRBJ2-3
CDR3: CASGGDTQYF
DNA: TGTGCCAGCGGGGGGGATACGCAGTATTTT

D: -
V: TRBV6-1
size: -
J: TRBJ1-1
CDR3: CASSESGLDTEAFF
DNA: TGTGCCAGCAGTGAAAGTGGGCTTGACACTGAAGCTTTCTTT

D: -
V: TRBV7-2
size: -
J: TRBJ2-2
CDR3: CASSSQAGDTGELFF
DNA: TGTGCCAGCAGCTCCCAAGCAGGGGACACCGGGGAGCTGTTTTTT

D: TRBD1
V: TRBV18
size: -
J: TRBJ2-2
CDR3: CASSRQDRGNTGELFF
DNA: TGTGCCAGCTCACGACAGGACAGGGGGAACACCGGGGAGCTGTTTTTT

D: TRBD2
V: TRBV7-6
size: few
J: TRBJ2-7
CDR3: CASSLVITGGPGEQYF
DNA: TGTGCCAGCAGCTTAGTCATAACGGGAGGGCCGGGCGAGCAGTACTTC

D: TRBD1
V: TRBV14
size: -
J: TRBJ2-5
CDR3: CASSQGIRQGGGETQYF
DNA: TGTGCCAGCAGCCAAGGAATCAGACAGGGCGGAGGAGAGACCCAGTACTTC

D: TRBD2
V: TRBV11-2
size: -
J: TRBJ2-2
CDR3: CASSFFREGSGELFF
DNA: TGTGCCAGCAGCTTTTTCCGGGAGGGCAGCGGGGAGCTGTTTTTT

D: -
V: TRBV19
size: -
J: TRBJ2-2
CDR3: CASSLYNGGLFF
DNA: TGTGCCAGTAGTTTGTATAACGGGGGGCTGTTTTTT

D: TRBD1
V: TRBV19
size: -
J: TRBJ2-5
CDR3: CASSRAGTGQETQYF
DNA: TGTGCCAGTAGTAGAGCCGGGACAGGCCAAGAGACCCAGTACTTC

D: TRBD1
V: TRBV5-1
size: -
J: TRBJ2-7
CDR3: CASSTSATGGYEQYF
DNA: TGCGCCAGCAGCACTTCGGCAACAGGGGGCTACGAGCAGTACTTC

D: -
V: TRBV6-5
size: -
J: TRBJ2-7
CDR3: CASSIDISYEQYF
DNA: TGTGCCAGCAGCATTGACATTTCCTACGAGCAGTACTTC

D: TRBD1
V: TRBV29-1
size: -
J: TRBJ1-2
CDR3: CSVEGQGTYGYTF
DNA: TGCAGCGTCGAGGGACAGGGAACCTATGGCTACACCTTC

D: -
V: TRBV18
size: -
J: TRBJ1-5
CDR3: CASSPARIDSNQPQHF
DNA: TGTGCCAGCTCACCAGCGAGGATAGATAGCAATCAGCCCCAGCATTTT

D: -
V: TRBV6-2/TRBV6-3
size: -
J: TRBJ2-3
CDR3: CASSYLRDSTDTQYF
DNA: TGTGCCAGCAGTTATCTTCGGGATAGCACAGATACGCAGTATTTT

D: -
V: TRBV2
size: -
J: TRBJ2-1
CDR3: CASAPGEQGYEQFF
DNA: TGTGCCAGCGCCCCCGGGGAGCAAGGCTATGAGCAGTTCTTC

D: TRBD2
V: TRBV3-1/TRBV3-2
size: -
J: TRBJ2-5
CDR3: CASSQKAGKETQYF
DNA: TGTGCCAGCAGCCAAAAAGCGGGGAAAGAGACCCAGTACTTC

D: -
V: TRBV12-3/TRBV12-4
size: -
J: TRBJ2-7
CDR3: CASGGGGEQYF
DNA: TGTGCCAGCGGGGGGGGCGGCGAGCAGTACTTC

D: -
V: TRBV2
size: -
J: TRBJ2-2
CDR3: CASKEGGRSGELFF
DNA: TGTGCCAGCAAGGAGGGGGGGCGGTCCGGGGAGCTGTTTTTT

D: -
V: TRBV19
size: -
J: TRBJ1-4
CDR3: CASRAVEKLFF
DNA: TGTGCCAGTAGGGCGGTTGAAAAACTGTTTTTT

D: TRBD1
V: TRBV5-1
size: -
J: TRBJ1-2
CDR3: CASSSGQYYGYTF
DNA: TGCGCCAGCAGCTCGGGACAGTACTATGGCTACACCTTC

D: TRBD2
V: TRBV6-2/TRBV6-3
size: -
J: TRBJ2-7
CDR3: CASSYSRLAGGGEQYF
DNA: TGTGCCAGCAGTTACTCGAGACTAGCGGGAGGTGGTGAGCAGTACTTC

D: -
V: TRBV29-1
size: -
J: TRBJ1-2
CDR3: CSVVAGEGGYTF
DNA: TGCAGCGTTGTGGCAGGGGAAGGTGGCTACACCTTC

D: -
V: TRBV25-1
size: -
J: TRBJ1-2
CDR3: CASSDPVSYGYTF
DNA: TGTGCCAGCAGTGATCCGGTTTCCTATGGCTACACCTTC

D: TRBD2
V: TRBV3-1/TRBV3-2
size: once
J: TRBJ2-3
CDR3: CASSQDLAGGPSFVDTQYF
DNA: TGTGCCAGCAGCCAAGATCTAGCGGGGGGACCTTCTTTTGTAGATACGCAGTATTTT

D: TRBD2
V: TRBV7-2
size: -
J: TRBJ2-2
CDR3: CASSPRAGGPGELFF
DNA: TGTGCCAGCAGTCCCCGGGCGGGGGGGCCCGGGGAGCTGTTTTTT

D: TRBD2
V: TRBV28
size: -
J: TRBJ2-1
CDR3: CASSLGEGTSGTFF
DNA: TGTGCCAGCAGTTTAGGGGAGGGGACTAGCGGTACGTTCTTC

D: -
V: TRBV5-1
size: -
J: TRBJ2-1
CDR3: CASSRTTGNNEQFF
DNA: TGCGCCAGCAGCCGAACTACAGGGAACAATGAGCAGTTCTTC

D: -
V: TRBV28
size: -
J: TRBJ1-5
CDR3: CASSFGPLNQPQHF
DNA: TGTGCCAGCAGTTTTGGGCCGCTCAATCAGCCCCAGCATTTT

D: -
V: TRBV7-7
size: -
J: TRBJ2-5
CDR3: CASSPNQGTGETQYF
DNA: TGTGCCAGCAGCCCCAATCAGGGTACTGGGGAGACCCAGTACTTC